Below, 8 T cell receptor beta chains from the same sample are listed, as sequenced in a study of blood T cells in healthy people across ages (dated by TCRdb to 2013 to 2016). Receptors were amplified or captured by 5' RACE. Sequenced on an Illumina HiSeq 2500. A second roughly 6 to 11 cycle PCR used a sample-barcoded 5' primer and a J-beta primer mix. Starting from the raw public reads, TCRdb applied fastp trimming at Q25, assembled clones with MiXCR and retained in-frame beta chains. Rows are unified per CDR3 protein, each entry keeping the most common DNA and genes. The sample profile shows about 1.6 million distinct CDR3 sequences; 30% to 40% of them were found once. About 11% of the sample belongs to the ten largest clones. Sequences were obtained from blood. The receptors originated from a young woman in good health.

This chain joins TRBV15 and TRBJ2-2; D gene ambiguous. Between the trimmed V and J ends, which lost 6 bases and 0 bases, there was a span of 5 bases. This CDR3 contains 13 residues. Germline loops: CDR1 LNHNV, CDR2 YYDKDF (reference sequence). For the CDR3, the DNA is TGTGCCACCAGAGGCCCGAACACCGGGGAGCTGTTTTTT. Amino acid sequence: CATRGPNTGELFF.

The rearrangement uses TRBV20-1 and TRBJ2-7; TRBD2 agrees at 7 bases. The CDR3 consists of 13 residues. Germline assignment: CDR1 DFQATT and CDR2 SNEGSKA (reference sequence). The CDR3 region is CSVSEGLDSEQYF. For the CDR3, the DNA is TGCAGCGTTAGTGAAGGACTAGACTCCGAGCAGTACTTC.

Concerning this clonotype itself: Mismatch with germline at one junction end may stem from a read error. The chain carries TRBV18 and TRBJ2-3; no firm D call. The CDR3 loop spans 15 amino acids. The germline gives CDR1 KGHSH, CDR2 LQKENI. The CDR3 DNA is TGTGCCTGCTCACCGCTCCGACCGAGCACAGATACGCAGTATTTT. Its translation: CACSPLRPSTDTQYF. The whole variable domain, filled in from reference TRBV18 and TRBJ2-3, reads NAGVMQNPRHLVRRRGQEARLRCSPMKGHSHVYWYRQLPEEGLKFMVYLQKENIIDESGMPKERFSAEFPKEGPSILRIQQVVRGDSAAYFCACSPLRPSTDTQYFGPGTRLTVL.

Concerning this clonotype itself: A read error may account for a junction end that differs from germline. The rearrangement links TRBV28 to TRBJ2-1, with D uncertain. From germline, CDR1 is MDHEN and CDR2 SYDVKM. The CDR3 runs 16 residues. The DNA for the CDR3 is TGTGCCGGCAGCCAAGAAGACCTGAATTCCTACAATGAGCAGTTCTTC. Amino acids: CAGSQEDLNSYNEQFF.

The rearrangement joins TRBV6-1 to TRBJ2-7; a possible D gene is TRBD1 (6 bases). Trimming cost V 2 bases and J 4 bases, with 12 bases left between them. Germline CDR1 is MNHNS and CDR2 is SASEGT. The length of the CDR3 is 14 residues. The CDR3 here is CASSELRTAYEQYF. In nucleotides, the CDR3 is TGTGCCAGCAGTGAACTGCGGACAGCTTACGAGCAGTACTTC.

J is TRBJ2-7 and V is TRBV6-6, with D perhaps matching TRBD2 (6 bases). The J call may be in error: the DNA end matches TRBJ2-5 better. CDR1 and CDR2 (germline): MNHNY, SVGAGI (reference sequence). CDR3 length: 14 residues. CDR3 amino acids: CASSRGSSGETQYF. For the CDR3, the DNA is TGTGCCAGCAGCCGGGGGTCCAGTGGGGAGACCCAGTACTTC.

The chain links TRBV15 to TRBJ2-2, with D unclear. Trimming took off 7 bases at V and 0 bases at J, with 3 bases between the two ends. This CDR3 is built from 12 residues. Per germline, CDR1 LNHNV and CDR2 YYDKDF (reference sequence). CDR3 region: CATTPNTGELFF. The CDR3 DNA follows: TGTGCCACCACCCCGAACACCGGGGAGCTGTTTTTT.

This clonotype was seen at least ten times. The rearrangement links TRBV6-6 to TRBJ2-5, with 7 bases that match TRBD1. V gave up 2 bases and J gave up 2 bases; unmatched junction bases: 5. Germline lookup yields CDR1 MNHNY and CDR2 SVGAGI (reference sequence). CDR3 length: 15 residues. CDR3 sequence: CASSYRDRVQETQYF. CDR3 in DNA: TGTGCCAGCAGTTACAGAGACAGGGTACAAGAGACCCAGTACTTC.